A selection of T cell receptor beta chains follows, all from one sample in a study of blood T cell repertoires in COVID-19. Data came from immunoSEQ multiplex PCR; TCRdb stores just in-frame clones and leaves some out. The sample includes 95,000 to 150,000 clones, roughly 80% of them seen just once. The source material was peripheral blood. The receptors stem from a man aged 55-75 years with acute or convalescent COVID-19. Each CDR3 is given with its conserved first and last residue. The D gene is left open where the match is weak. Some rows have no size entry. The others give once, few or many, or a class for an expanded clone.

J,D,V,size,DNA,CDR3
TRBJ2-3,TRBD1,TRBV7-3,once,TGTGCCAGCAGCCAAAACAGGGGGGTCACAGATACGCAGTATTTT,CASSQNRGVTDTQYF
TRBJ2-1,NA,TRBV6-5,NA,TGTGCCAGCAGCGCAACCAGATCCTCCTACAATGAGCAGTTCTTC,CASSATRSSYNEQFF
TRBJ2-1,NA,TRBV24-1,NA,TGTGCCACCAGTGACATCAATGAGCAGTTCTTC,CATSDINEQFF
TRBJ2-3,TRBD2,TRBV19,once,TGTGCCAGTAGATCTACTAGCGGGGGTTGGGCAGATACGCAGTATTTT,CASRSTSGGWADTQYF
TRBJ2-3,NA,TRBV27,NA,TGTGCCAGCAGTTTCCTCAAGACAGGGACTACAGATACGCAGTATTTT,CASSFLKTGTTDTQYF
TRBJ2-7,TRBD1,TRBV27,NA,TGTGCCAGCAGTTTACAGGGGGCCTCCTACGAGCAGTACTTC,CASSLQGASYEQYF
TRBJ1-2,TRBD1,TRBV4-1,NA,TGCGCCAGCAGCCAAGGCCCCGGACAGGGGGTCGGGGCAGGTGGCTACACCTTC,CASSQGPGQGVGAGGYTF
TRBJ1-2,NA,TRBV5-4,few,TGTGCCAGCAGCCCACAGGGAAAGGACCATGGCTACACCTTC,CASSPQGKDHGYTF
TRBJ1-5,TRBD1,TRBV7-2,NA,TGTGCCAGCAGCTCCCGACGGACAGGGGGAAATAGCAATCAGCCCCAGCATTTT,CASSSRRTGGNSNQPQHF
TRBJ2-1,TRBD2,TRBV10-2,few,TGCGCCAGCAGCTCTACCGGGACTAGCGGGAGGGCGTATCAGAATGAGCAGTTCTTC,CASSSTGTSGRAYQNEQFF
TRBJ2-7,NA,TRBV30,many,TGTGCCTGGAGCCCCGGGAACTACGAGCAGTACTTC,CAWSPGNYEQYF
TRBJ1-2,NA,TRBV3-1/TRBV3-2,NA,TGTGCCAGCAGCCAAGCCCCTGGCGGGACCTACTATGGCTACACCTTC,CASSQAPGGTYYGYTF
TRBJ1-3,TRBD1,TRBV30,NA,TGTGCTAGAGGACAGGGGGCACTTTCTGGAAACACCATATATTTT,CARGQGALSGNTIYF
TRBJ2-7,TRBD1,TRBV10-2,NA,TGCGCCAGCAGTGGGGACAGTTCCTACGAGCAGTACTTC,CASSGDSSYEQYF
TRBJ2-2,TRBD2,TRBV5-1,NA,TGCGCCAGCAGACGCGGGGGGGCCGGCGGCACCGGGGAGCTGTTTTTT,CASRRGGAGGTGELFF
TRBJ1-5,TRBD1,TRBV18,NA,TGTGCCAGCTCGTCGGACAGGGGGTATCAGCCCCAGCATTTT,CASSSDRGYQPQHF
TRBJ1-2,NA,TRBV2,NA,TGTGCCAGCGATGGTCAGGGCTATGGCTACACCTTC,CASDGQGYGYTF
TRBJ2-2,TRBD2,TRBV3-1/TRBV3-2,NA,TGTGCCAGCAGCCAACGTAGCGGGACCAACACCGGGGAGCTGTTTTTT,CASSQRSGTNTGELFF
TRBJ1-1,NA,TRBV7-8,NA,TGTGCCAGCAGCTTAGCGAGGGCCGCGAACACTGAAGCTTTCTTT,CASSLARAANTEAFF
TRBJ2-7,NA,TRBV3-1/TRBV3-2,NA,TGTGCCAGCAGCTTTCAGGTCGAAGAGCAGTACTTC,CASSFQVEEQYF
TRBJ1-1,NA,TRBV5-1,NA,TGCGCCAGCAAAGCTTGGGGGGAGGGCACTGAAGCTTTCTTT,CASKAWGEGTEAFF
TRBJ2-3,NA,TRBV3-1/TRBV3-2,once,TGTGCCAGCAGCCAAGATCAGGGGACGCAGTATTTT,CASSQDQGTQYF
TRBJ1-2,TRBD1,TRBV6-6,NA,TGTGCCAGCAGCTGGACAGGGGGTGACTATGGCTACACCTTC,CASSWTGGDYGYTF
TRBJ2-1,TRBD2,TRBV24-1,NA,TGTGCCACCAGTGACCCGGGACTAGCGGGGACTAATGAGCAGTTCTTC,CATSDPGLAGTNEQFF
TRBJ2-7,TRBD1,TRBV3-1/TRBV3-2,NA,TGTGCCAGCAGCTCCTGGGACAGCCCGAACATCTACGAGCAGTACTTC,CASSSWDSPNIYEQYF
TRBJ1-2,TRBD1,TRBV14,NA,TGTGCCAGCAGCCGGGACAGGCAGAACTATGGCTACACCTTC,CASSRDRQNYGYTF
TRBJ2-7,NA,TRBV9,NA,TGTGCCAGCAGCGTAGAGGACAGCGGCGAGCAGTACTTC,CASSVEDSGEQYF
TRBJ2-7,NA,TRBV12-3/TRBV12-4,NA,TGTGCCAGCAGTCGGACAAACTACGAGCAGTACTTC,CASSRTNYEQYF